This T cell receptor (beta chain) was captured by sequencing in a study of memory B cells and T cells in multiple sclerosis (dated by TCRdb to between 2018 and 2020). Study-level background: The study compared TCR beta repertoires of autoproliferating peripheral T cells with brain lesion-infiltrating T cells in multiple sclerosis patients. Two multiple sclerosis patients, for whom either brain lesions at autopsy or brain-infiltrating cells from biopsy were available, were included in TCR sequencing.

What the work shows at the level of the full study, not this receptor alone: Clone-set sizes varied between compartments, which affected the numbers of shared clonotypes and made normalization necessary.

Including the terminal cysteine and phenylalanine, the CDR3 comprises 16 residues. The read is trimmed to its CDR3 DNA, 48 bases read in frame from base 1. V lost 0 bases and J lost 3 bases, and the count of bases not matched to a germline gene is 6. The germline V gene provides CDR1 SGHRS and CDR2 YFSETQ. The immunoSEQ Platform was used to amplify TCRbeta CDR3 regions from extracted genomic DNA. The immunoSEQ assay used multiplex PCR together with high-throughput sequencing and a bioinformatics pipeline from the vendor. In the source study's methods: Non-productive sequences and CDR3s under 4 amino acids long were removed, and the clonotype frequencies in each sample were recalculated. In immunoSEQ Analyzer 2.0, a clonotype counted as shared when the CDR3 amino acid, V gene and J gene sequences were identical. Repertoire overlap was normalized by dividing shared clonotype counts by the product of both clone-set sizes, scaled by 1000 into arbitrary units. The clones in this table, taken by TCRdb from immuneACCESS, are in-frame only. Not every clone is retained; where verified, under half of the shortfall comes from an unresolved V gene, and the cause of the rest is unknown. V and J calls and clone size come straight from that table; D and trimming were deduced from the DNA. For this sample the table gives about 32,000 clones, of which 86% were detected only once. Roughly 2.6% of the sample is taken by the ten largest.

Regarding this clone: Its antigen is unknown. Per-base quality was not reported, and no clone a single base away is much larger than it.

After CFSE-labeled PBMCs were cultured without any stimulus, the autoproliferating (CFSEdim) and non-proliferating (CFSEhi) T cell fractions were each sequenced on their own. A total of some 50 million CFSE-labeled PBMCs were cultured for seven to eight days without stimulus, and replicate wells were then pooled. PBMCs were labeled with around 0.5 uM CFSE and cultured without exogenous stimuli in serum-free AIM-V medium. Before use, PBMCs were isolated by Ficoll density gradient centrifugation and cryopreserved. Using a FACSAria III, live 7-AAD-negative cells were sorted, then washed with PBS and stored frozen at -80 degrees C as dry pellets.

The TCR originated in a human donor with multiple sclerosis. The V gene is TRBV5-1 and the J gene is TRBJ1-2, with 9 bases in between that match TRBD1. Sequencing was performed on PBMCs from blood kept in culture. The CDR3 corresponds to CASSLGHRGQDYGYTF. The nucleotide sequence reads as follows: TGCGCCAGCAGCTTGGGACACAGGGGGCAAGACTATGGCTACACCTTC.